A selection of T cell receptor beta chains follows, all from one sample in a study of cytomegalovirus exposure and HLA in healthy donors. Sequencing was performed with immunoSEQ multiplex PCR; in TCRdb, only in-frame clones are kept and a portion is missing. Among about 170,000 clones listed, around 83% were seen once. Sequencing input: PBMCs. These receptors came from a man aged 18 to 30 in good health and CMV-seropositive. Each CDR3 is given with its conserved first and last residue. A D gene is named only where the DNA matches it firmly. Only part of the rows carry a size: once, few, many, or a class if the clone is expanded.

V,J,D,size,CDR3,DNA
TRBV6-1,TRBJ2-3,TRBD2,few,CASSETSGGQGTQYF,TGTGCCAGCAGTGAAACTAGCGGGGGTCAGGGTACGCAGTATTTT
TRBV18,TRBJ1-2,-,-,CASSGGKTNYGYTF,TGTGCCAGCTCCGGGGGGAAGACTAACTATGGCTACACCTTC
TRBV27,TRBJ2-3,TRBD2,few,CASRKAASGGADTQYF,TGTGCCAGCAGGAAAGCGGCTAGCGGGGGGGCAGATACGCAGTATTTT
TRBV27,TRBJ2-4,TRBD2,-,CASSRTSGGAYSQYF,TGTGCCAGCAGTCGGACTAGCGGGGGGGCCTACAGTCAGTACTTC
TRBV7-9,TRBJ2-7,-,-,CASSELQGREQYF,TGTGCCAGCAGCGAGCTACAGGGCCGCGAGCAGTACTTC
TRBV21-1,TRBJ2-1,-,once,CATTKGGAITSSYNEQFF,TGTGCCACTACGAAGGGGGGGGCCATTACGAGCTCCTACAATGAGCAGTTCTTC
TRBV6-4,TRBJ2-3,TRBD2,-,CASSSGTSSTDTQYF,TGTGCCAGCAGTTCCGGGACTAGCAGCACAGATACGCAGTATTTT
TRBV4-2,TRBJ2-7,-,-,CASSQDRSEQYF,TGTGCCAGCAGCCAAGATCGTAGTGAGCAGTACTTC
TRBV4-1,TRBJ2-3,TRBD2,-,CASSQDRLAGSSTDTQYF,TGCGCCAGCAGCCAAGATCGACTAGCGGGTTCTAGCACAGATACGCAGTATTTT
TRBV27,TRBJ2-1,-,-,CASSFSVNEQFF,TGTGCCAGCAGTTTTTCCGTCAATGAGCAGTTCTTC
TRBV13,TRBJ2-7,TRBD2,-,CASSPRGGERQYF,TGTGCCAGCAGCCCGCGGGGAGGGGAGAGACAGTACTTC
TRBV7-2,TRBJ1-2,-,-,CASSLLGGAIEGYTF,TGTGCCAGCAGCTTATTGGGGGGGGCTATTGAAGGCTACACCTTC
TRBV6-6,TRBJ2-1,-,-,CDSGVIVDEQFF,TGTGACAGCGGAGTGATTGTGGATGAGCAGTTCTTC
TRBV4-1,TRBJ1-6,-,-,CASSQDEGSTNYNSPLHF,TGCGCCAGCAGCCAAGACGAGGGCAGCACAAACTATAATTCACCCCTCCACTTT
TRBV19,TRBJ2-7,-,few,CASSEGLSYEQYF,TGTGCCAGTAGCGAGGGACTGTCCTACGAGCAGTACTTC
TRBV6-5,TRBJ2-4,-,-,CASRPTGSGYIQYF,TGTGCCAGCAGACCTACAGGGTCGGGGTACATTCAGTACTTC
TRBV4-1,TRBJ1-6,-,-,CASGLSPLHF,TGCGCCAGCGGACTTTCACCCCTCCACTTT
TRBV30,TRBJ2-3,TRBD1,-,CAWSPQGADTQYF,TGTGCCTGGAGTCCGCAGGGGGCAGATACGCAGTATTTT
TRBV6-1,TRBJ2-1,TRBD1,once,CASTSGTAEQFF,TGTGCCAGCACTTCGGGGACAGCTGAGCAGTTCTTC
TRBV6-5,TRBJ2-7,TRBD1,-,CASTLRAGGAQYF,TGTGCCAGCACCTTACGAGCAGGGGGAGCGCAGTACTTC
TRBV7-9,TRBJ2-2,-,-,CASSGTGTHYTGELFF,TGTGCCAGCAGCGGAACCGGGACACATTACACCGGGGAGCTGTTTTTT
TRBV2,TRBJ2-5,-,-,CASSPSWRKETQYF,TGTGCCAGCAGTCCCTCCTGGAGGAAAGAGACCCAGTACTTC
TRBV4-2,TRBJ2-1,TRBD2,once,CASSQDERGGLNEQFF,TGTGCCAGCAGCCAAGATGAGCGGGGGGGCCTGAATGAGCAGTTCTTC
TRBV19,TRBJ2-3,TRBD1,-,CASSMGQGADTQYF,TGTGCCAGTAGTATGGGACAGGGGGCAGATACGCAGTATTTT
TRBV7-2,TRBJ2-5,TRBD2,-,CASRFSGGSRETQYF,TGTGCCAGCAGGTTTAGCGGGGGGTCTCGGGAGACCCAGTACTTC
TRBV6-1,TRBJ2-1,-,-,CASSEQTGTSYNEQFF,TGTGCCAGCAGTGAACAAACCGGGACATCCTACAATGAGCAGTTCTTC
TRBV2,TRBJ1-2,-,-,CASNEGGSLGYTF,TGTGCCAGCAACGAGGGCGGGTCTCTGGGCTACACCTTC
TRBV7-8,TRBJ1-5,TRBD1,-,CASSLGTGPQPQHF,TGTGCCAGCAGCTTGGGGACAGGGCCTCAGCCCCAGCATTTT
TRBV5-1,TRBJ1-6,-,-,CASSPDLRSSYNSPLHF,TGCGCCAGCAGCCCGGACTTGCGGAGCTCCTATAATTCACCCCTCCACTTT
TRBV18,TRBJ1-1,TRBD1,-,CASAKTGADTEAFF,TGTGCCAGCGCAAAGACAGGGGCTGACACTGAAGCTTTCTTT
TRBV6-6,TRBJ2-2,TRBD1,-,CASSPGQGVGELFF,TGTGCCAGCAGCCCGGGACAGGGGGTTGGGGAGCTGTTTTTT
TRBV19,TRBJ1-1,-,once,CASSIRGGMNTEAFF,TGTGCCAGTAGTATCCGAGGGGGTATGAACACTGAAGCCTTCTTT
TRBV27,TRBJ2-1,TRBD1,-,CASRPTGGSYNEQFF,TGTGCCAGCAGACCTACAGGGGGCTCCTACAATGAGCAGTTCTTC
TRBV4-2,TRBJ2-1,-,-,CASSHTGEHEQFF,TGTGCCAGCAGCCATACTGGGGAGCATGAGCAGTTCTTC
TRBV4-1,TRBJ2-1,-,-,CASSQPTAGRSYNEQFF,TGCGCCAGCAGCCAACCCACGGCGGGGCGTTCCTACAATGAGCAGTTCTTC
TRBV7-2,TRBJ1-3,-,-,CASSLAADRNTIYF,TGTGCCAGCAGCTTAGCAGCAGACAGAAACACCATATATTTT
TRBV7-9,TRBJ1-2,TRBD1,-,CASSIRQGSYGYTF,TGTGCCAGCAGCATTCGACAGGGCTCCTATGGCTACACCTTC
TRBV10-1,TRBJ2-4,TRBD1,once,CASSSNPGQGAMDKNIQYF,TGCGCCAGCAGTTCCAATCCGGGACAGGGGGCGATGGACAAAAACATTCAGTACTTC
TRBV6-5,TRBJ2-7,TRBD1,-,CASNRQGGYEQYF,TGTGCCAGCAATCGACAGGGTGGCTACGAGCAGTACTTC
TRBV19,TRBJ2-3,-,once,CASSPSTGGRDTQYF,TGTGCCAGTAGTCCCAGCACGGGGGGCCGGGATACGCAGTATTTT
TRBV2,TRBJ2-5,-,-,CASSVGAQETQYF,TGTGCCAGCAGTGTAGGAGCTCAAGAGACCCAGTACTTC
TRBV4-3,TRBJ1-2,-,-,CASSLSPVIGARDGYTF,TGCGCCAGCAGCCTCTCCCCCGTTATAGGGGCCAGGGATGGCTACACCTTC
TRBV7-2,TRBJ1-5,-,-,CASSPREGHNQPQHF,TGTGCCAGCAGCCCTAGGGAGGGGCACAATCAGCCCCAGCATTTT
TRBV30,TRBJ2-5,TRBD2,once,CAWSVEASGGQETQYF,TGTGCCTGGAGTGTAGAGGCTAGCGGGGGGCAAGAGACCCAGTACTTC
TRBV4-3,TRBJ1-1,-,-,CASSPGPVTEAFF,TGCGCCAGCAGCCCAGGGCCGGTCACTGAAGCTTTCTTT
TRBV11-3,TRBJ1-2,-,-,CASSHPYGYTF,TGTGCCAGCAGCCATCCCTATGGCTACACCTTC
TRBV7-2,TRBJ2-1,TRBD2,-,CASSLELAGGWNEQFF,TGTGCCAGCAGCTTAGAACTTGCGGGGGGGTGGAATGAGCAGTTCTTC
TRBV6-1,TRBJ1-3,-,-,CASSEWLDGNTIYF,TGTGCCAGCAGTGAATGGTTAGATGGAAACACCATATATTTT
TRBV30,TRBJ1-4,-,-,CAWSAGFDEKLFF,TGTGCCTGGAGTGCCGGTTTCGATGAAAAACTGTTTTTT